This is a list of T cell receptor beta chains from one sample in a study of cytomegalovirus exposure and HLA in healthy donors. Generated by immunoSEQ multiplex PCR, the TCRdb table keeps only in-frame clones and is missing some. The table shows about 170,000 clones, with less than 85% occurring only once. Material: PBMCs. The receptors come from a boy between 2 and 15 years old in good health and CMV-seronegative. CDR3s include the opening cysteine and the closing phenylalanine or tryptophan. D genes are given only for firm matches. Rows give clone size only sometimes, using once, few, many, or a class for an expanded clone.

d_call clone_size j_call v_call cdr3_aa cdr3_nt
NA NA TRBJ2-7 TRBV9 CASSVSWDEGDEQYF TGTGCCAGCAGCGTAAGCTGGGATGAGGGCGACGAGCAGTACTTC
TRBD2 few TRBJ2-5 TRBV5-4 CASSSRETQETQYF TGTGCCAGCAGCTCGCGGGAGACCCAAGAGACCCAGTACTTC
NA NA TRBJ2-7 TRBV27 CASSFVLGGEQYF TGTGCCAGCAGTTTTGTGTTGGGGGGCGAGCAGTACTTC
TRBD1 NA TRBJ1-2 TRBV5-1 CASSLGQGCGYTF TGCGCCAGCAGCCTGGGACAGGGTTGTGGCTACACCTTC
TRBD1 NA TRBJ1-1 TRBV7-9 CASSDDRVGAFF TGTGCCAGCAGCGACGACAGGGTGGGAGCTTTCTTT
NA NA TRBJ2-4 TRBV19 CASRRNRHLAKNIQYF TGTGCCAGCCGCCGCAACAGACATTTAGCCAAAAACATTCAGTACTTC
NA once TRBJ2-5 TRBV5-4 CAPGDQETQYF TGTGCTCCAGGGGACCAAGAGACCCAGTACTTC
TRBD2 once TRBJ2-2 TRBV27 CASSPFLGLARNTGELFF TGTGCCAGCAGCCCGTTTTTGGGACTAGCGAGAAACACCGGGGAGCTGTTTTTT
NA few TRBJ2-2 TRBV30 CAWSVPERTGELFF TGTGCCTGGAGTGTGCCCGAACGGACCGGGGAGCTGTTTTTT
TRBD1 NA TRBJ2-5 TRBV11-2 CASSLGQRGTQYF TGTGCCAGCAGCTTGGGACAGAGGGGGACCCAGTACTTC
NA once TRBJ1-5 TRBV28 CASSRTARDQPQHF TGTGCCAGCAGTCGGACAGCCCGGGATCAGCCCCAGCATTTT
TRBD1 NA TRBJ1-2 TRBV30 CAWSPHSGTEYGYTF TGTGCCTGGAGTCCCCATTCCGGGACAGAATATGGCTACACCTTC
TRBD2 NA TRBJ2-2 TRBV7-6 CASVLTSGGGELFF TGTGCCAGTGTTCTGACTAGCGGGGGCGGGGAGCTGTTTTTT
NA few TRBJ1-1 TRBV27 CASVGGPEAFF TGTGCCAGCGTTGGAGGTCCAGAGGCTTTCTTT
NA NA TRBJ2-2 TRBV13 CASRATGVAGELFF TGTGCCAGCCGGGCGACAGGCGTCGCCGGGGAGCTGTTTTTT
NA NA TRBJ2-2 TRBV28 CASSLLIGENTGELFF TGTGCCAGCAGTCTATTAATTGGAGAAAACACCGGGGAGCTGTTTTTT
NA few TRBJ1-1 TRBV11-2 CASSLAGAANTEAFF TGTGCCAGCAGCTTAGCAGGGGCAGCAAACACTGAAGCTTTCTTT
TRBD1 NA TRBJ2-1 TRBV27 CASSSRNGQGFGVSVGNEQFF TGTGCCAGCAGTTCGAGGAATGGACAGGGGTTCGGCGTAAGTGTCGGAAATGAGCAGTTCTTC
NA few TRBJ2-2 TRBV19 CASSIGGRLWDTGELFF TGTGCCAGTAGTATAGGGGGCCGTCTCTGGGACACCGGGGAGCTGTTTTTT
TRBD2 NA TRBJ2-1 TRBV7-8 CASSRPSGGVNEQFF TGTGCCAGCAGCCGTCCTAGCGGGGGGGTCAATGAGCAGTTCTTC
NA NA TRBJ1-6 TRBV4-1 CASSQDRARPNSPLHF TGCGCCAGCAGCCAAGACAGGGCGCGACCGAATTCACCCCTCCACTTT
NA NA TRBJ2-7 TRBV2 CASAGPGGYEQYF TGTGCCAGTGCGGGACCAGGAGGGTACGAGCAGTACTTC
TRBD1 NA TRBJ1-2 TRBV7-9 CASSRGQGTICGYTF TGTGCCAGCAGCCGAGGACAGGGGACGATATGTGGCTACACCTTC
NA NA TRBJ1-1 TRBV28 CASSFRGNTEAFF TGTGCCAGCAGTTTCCGGGGGAACACTGAAGCTTTCTTT
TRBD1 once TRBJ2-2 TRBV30 CAWSVRTGGAGGELFF TGTGCCTGGAGTGTACGGACAGGGGGCGCGGGCGGGGAGCTGTTTTTT
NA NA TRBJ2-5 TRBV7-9 CASSHPWAGQETQYF TGTGCCAGCAGCCACCCTTGGGCAGGGCAAGAGACCCAGTACTTC
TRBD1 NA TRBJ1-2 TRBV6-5 CASSYRDRENYGYTF TGTGCCAGCAGTTATCGGGACAGGGAGAACTATGGCTACACCTTC
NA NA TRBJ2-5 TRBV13 CASSLGTHQETQYF TGTGCCAGCAGCTTAGGGACTCACCAAGAGACCCAGTACTTC
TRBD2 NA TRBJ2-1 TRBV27 CASRGLGLAGMSSYNEQFF TGTGCCAGCAGGGGCCTGGGACTAGCGGGTATGAGCTCCTACAATGAGCAGTTCTTC
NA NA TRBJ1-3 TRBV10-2 CASSEASGNTIYF TGCGCCAGCAGTGAAGCTTCTGGAAACACCATATATTTT
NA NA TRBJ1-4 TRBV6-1 CASSEVGAANEKLFF TGTGCCAGCAGTGAAGTGGGGGCGGCTAATGAAAAACTGTTTTTT
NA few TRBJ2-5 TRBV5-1 CASSLEGVETQYF TGCGCCAGCAGCTTGGAGGGGGTGGAGACCCAGTACTTC
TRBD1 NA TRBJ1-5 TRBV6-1 CASSPGQGGQPQHF TGTGCCAGCAGCCCGGGACAGGGGGGTCAGCCCCAGCATTTT